Following are 32 T cell receptor beta chains from one sample sequenced in a study of blood T cell repertoires in COVID-19. This table comes from immunoSEQ multiplex PCR, and its TCRdb copy is limited to in-frame clones, with some not included. The table includes about 280,000 clones, around 86% detected once. Material: peripheral blood. The source of these receptors is a woman in her thirties or forties who had recovered from COVID-19.

This chain uses TRBV14 with TRBJ2-7, with no clear D. V shed 7 bases and J shed 2 bases, with 12 bases lying between them. The germline V gene has CDR1 SGHDN and CDR2 FVKESK. This CDR3 spans 13 amino acids. CDR3 DNA: TGTGCCAGCAATTCCCATTCGGCCTACGAGCAGTACTTC. Translated: CASNSHSAYEQYF.

The chain combines TRBV7-3 with TRBJ1-5; 11 bases match TRBD1. The CDR3 consists of 15 residues. The ends lost 4 bases at V and 4 bases at J; junction bases unmatched: 3. The germline gives CDR1 SGHTA, CDR2 FQGTGA. Written as DNA, the CDR3 is TGTGCCAGCAGCTCCGGGACAGGGGGTAATCAGCCCCAGCATTTT. It is translated as CASSSGTGGNQPQHF.

CDR3 loop: CASSQDPGTSGSTQFF. The CDR3 DNA is TGTGCCAGCAGCCAAGATCCCGGGACTAGCGGGAGTACGCAGTTCTTC. The genes are TRBV3-1 (or the pseudogene TRBV3-2) and TRBJ2-1; 14 nucleotides line up with TRBD2. The V gene end was trimmed by 0 bases and the J gene end by 12 bases; junction bases not matched to a gene: 7. CDR3 size: 16 residues. Germline-derived CDR1 and CDR2 are LGHDT and YNNKEL (reference sequence).

The chain is built from TRBV3-1 (or the pseudogene TRBV3-2) and TRBJ2-1; TRBD1 matches at 10 bases. CDR1 is LGHDT and CDR2 is YNNKEL in the germline V gene (reference sequence). Germline trimming cut 1 base from V and 6 bases from J; bases unmatched to any gene: 3. The length of the CDR3 is 15 residues. The CDR3: CASSQGRDRGNEQFF. The CDR3 coding sequence is TGTGCCAGCAGCCAAGGCCGGGACAGGGGCAATGAGCAGTTCTTC.

The chain recombines TRBV5-1 with TRBJ2-5; D might be TRBD2 (5 bases). CDR3 length: 14 amino acids. V lost 4 bases, J lost 6 bases, and 16 bases lay in between. Looked up from germline, CDR1 is SGHRS and CDR2 is YFSETQ. The chain's CDR3 is CASSPGLNVQTQYF. The CDR3 nucleotides are TGCGCCAGCAGCCCCGGACTTAACGTGCAGACCCAGTACTTC. Filled out from reference TRBV5-1 and TRBJ2-5, the complete variable domain reads KAGVTQTPRYLIKTRGQQVTLSCSPISGHRSVSWYQQTPGQGLQFLFEYFSETQRNKGNFPGRFSGRQFSNSRSEMNVSTLELGDSALYLCASSPGLNVQTQYFGPGTRLLVL.

This chain joins TRBV29-1 and TRBJ2-1, with D perhaps matching TRBD2 (6 bases). The CDR3 runs 10 residues. Trimming stripped 7 bases from V and 13 bases from J, with 14 bases between. Germline V gives CDR1 SQVTM, CDR2 ANQGSEA. The CDR3: CSARLGGQFF. The CDR3 bases are TGCAGCGCTAGACTGGGGGGACAGTTCTTC.

This clone was seen just once. The chain employs TRBV5-8 and TRBJ2-7; perhaps TRBD2 as D (6 bases). CDR1 and CDR2 from the germline V gene are SGHTS and YDEGEE. V was shortened by 6 bases and J by 4 bases, with 20 bases between the two germline ends. The CDR3 has 15 amino acids. The CDR3: CASTPSRESLYEQYF. CDR3 sequence (DNA): TGTGCCAGCACTCCGAGTCGGGAGAGCCTTTACGAGCAGTACTTC. Full variable domain (outside the CDR3, taken from reference TRBV5-8 and TRBJ2-7): EAGVTQSPTHLIKTRGQQATLRCSPISGHTSVYWYQQALGLGLQFLLWYDEGEERNRGNFPPRFSGRQFPNYSSELNVNALELEDSALYLCASTPSRESLYEQYFGPGTRLTVT.

This clone was counted between two and nine times. V is TRBV9 and J is TRBJ1-6; 7 bases fit TRBD1. Trimming at V came to 4 bases and at J to 7 bases, leaving 5 bases not matched to a gene. The CDR3 runs 14 residues. Germline CDR1 is SGDLS and CDR2 is YYNGEE. The CDR3: CASSPGTENSPLHF. CDR3 DNA sequence: TGTGCCAGCAGCCCCGGGACAGAAAATTCACCCCTCCACTTT. The variable domain in full, with the rest retrieved from reference TRBV9 and TRBJ1-6, is DSGVTQTPKHLITATGQRVTLRCSPRSGDLSVYWYQQSLDQGLQFLIQYYNGEERAKGNILERFSAQQFPDLHSELNLSSLELGDSALYFCASSPGTENSPLHFGNGTRLTVT.

The chain joins TRBV9 to TRBJ2-6, with D perhaps matching TRBD1 (6 bases). Germline lookup yields CDR1 SGDLS and CDR2 YYNGEE. CDR3 length: 17 residues. V lost 0 bases and J 0 bases, leaving 10 bases between the germline ends. The CDR3 DNA reads TGTGCCAGCAGCGTAGTGGGGGCTCGCTCTGGGGCCAACGTCCTGACTTTC. This translates into CASSVVGARSGANVLTF.

This chain connects TRBV19 to TRBJ2-3; TRBD2 agrees at 8 bases. Germline-derived CDR1 and CDR2 are LNHDA and SQIVND (reference sequence). V gave up 3 bases and J gave up 0 bases; unmatched junction bases: 8. This CDR3 comprises 17 residues. As DNA, the CDR3 is TGTGCCAGTAGTATCCGTCCTAGCGGGCGTAGCACAGATACGCAGTATTTT. It translates to CASSIRPSGRSTDTQYF.

This chain connects TRBV4-2 to TRBJ2-7; D may be TRBD2 (5 bases). This CDR3 has 14 amino acids. Trimming stripped 0 bases from V and 3 bases from J, with 9 bases between. The germline V gene has CDR1 LGHNA and CDR2 YNFKEQ. The CDR3 reads CASSQDRDFYEQYF. The CDR3 nucleotides are TGTGCCAGCAGCCAAGATCGGGATTTCTACGAGCAGTACTTC.

In its sample, this clone was seen a few times. The rearrangement links TRBV7-9 to TRBJ2-1; 15 bases fit TRBD2. The CDR3 length is 15 residues. With 5 bases clipped from V and 6 bases from J, the junction kept 2 bases outside the gene matches. Looked up from germline, CDR1 is SEHNR and CDR2 is FQNEAQ (reference sequence). CDR3 loop: CASSPGLAGGNEQFF. CDR3 sequence (DNA): TGTGCCAGCAGCCCGGGACTAGCGGGAGGCAATGAGCAGTTCTTC.

The chain combines TRBV11-3 with TRBJ2-5; possible D gene TRBD1, 5 bases. This CDR3 is 16 amino acids long. Germline CDR1 SGHNT, CDR2 YENEEA. Trimming pared 1 base from V and 5 bases from J, leaving 17 bases between. CDR3: CASSLVVGQGWETQYF. The CDR3 coding sequence is TGTGCCAGCAGCTTAGTGGTTGGGCAGGGTTGGGAGACCCAGTACTTC.

The gene calls are TRBV30 and TRBJ2-3; 10 positions agree with TRBD2. V trimming: 2 bases; J trimming: 6 bases; junction bases outside the gene matches: 8. The CDR3 contains 15 residues. Germline values: CDR1 GTSNPN, CDR2 SVGIG (reference sequence). CDR3 DNA: TGTGCCTGGAGTCCCGGTCTAGCGGGAGTGGATACGCAGTATTTT. It specifies CAWSPGLAGVDTQYF.

The CDR3: CASSLAPTVFHEQYF. The CDR3 DNA reads TGTGCCAGCAGCTTAGCACCCACAGTGTTCCACGAGCAGTACTTC. The chain uses TRBV7-9 and TRBJ2-7; D is unresolved. The CDR3 is made up of 15 amino acids. Germline lookup yields CDR1 SEHNR and CDR2 FQNEAQ (reference sequence). Trimming took off 0 bases at V and 5 bases at J, with 14 bases between the two ends.

CDR3 sequence: CASSSGTDTQYF. CDR3 sequence (DNA): TGTGCCAGCAGCTCGGGGACAGATACGCAGTATTTT. J is TRBJ2-3 and V is TRBV7-3; possibly TRBD2 for D (5 bases). Trimming stripped 4 bases from V and 3 bases from J, with 5 bases between. The CDR3 sequence is 12 residues long. Germline V gene sequence: CDR1 SGHTA, CDR2 FQGTGA.

This chain links TRBV5-4 with TRBJ2-3; a possible D gene is TRBD1 (5 bases). CDR1 and CDR2 from the germline V gene are SGHNT and YYREEE (reference sequence). V was shortened by 0 bases and J by 4 bases, with 18 bases between the two germline ends. The CDR3 runs 17 residues. The DNA for the CDR3 is TGTGCCAGCAGCTTGGAACCAGGGCGCCTAGGCGCAGATACGCAGTATTTT. Its protein is CASSLEPGRLGADTQYF.

The table lists this clone with a count of one. The CDR3 DNA sequence: TGTGCCAGCTCACCCTTAAGGGAGTGGAACACTGAAGCTTTCTTT. This translates into CASSPLREWNTEAFF. The chain has TRBV18 and TRBJ1-1; D not resolved. With 3 bases removed from V and 1 base from J, the gap between germline ends came to 12 bases. The CDR3 contains 15 residues. The germline V gene encodes CDR1 KGHSH and CDR2 LQKENI.

This chain joins TRBV3-1 (or the pseudogene TRBV3-2) and TRBJ2-7; 13 nucleotides agree with TRBD2. From germline, CDR1 is LGHDT and CDR2 YNNKEL (reference sequence). V was clipped by 3 bases and J by 4 bases; unmatched bases: 3. This CDR3 contains 15 residues. The CDR3 sequence is CASSQGTSGIYEQYF. The CDR3 DNA follows: TGTGCCAGCAGCCAGGGGACTAGCGGGATATACGAGCAGTACTTC.

The V and J genes are TRBV6-6 and TRBJ2-1; 9 bases are shared with TRBD2. CDR1 and CDR2 from the germline V gene are MNHNY and SVGAGI (reference sequence). Germline trimming cut 6 bases from V and 0 bases from J; bases unmatched to any gene: 3. This CDR3 spans 15 amino acids. DNA of the CDR3: TGTGCCAGCAGCCGGACTAGCGCCTCCTACAATGAGCAGTTCTTC. Translating gives CASSRTSASYNEQFF.

The rearrangement uses TRBV5-1 and TRBJ1-1, with a weak D call TRBD1 (5 bases). V was cut by 2 bases and J by 6 bases, with 8 bases left in between. Germline V gene lookup returns CDR1 SGHRS and CDR2 YFSETQ. This CDR3 has 12 residues. The CDR3 spells CASSFQGSEAFF. The CDR3 DNA sequence: TGCGCCAGCAGCTTCCAGGGCTCTGAAGCTTTCTTT.

This chain connects TRBV6-5 to TRBJ1-2; the match to TRBD1 covers 8 bases. The CDR3 loop spans 12 amino acids. V lost 7 bases to trimming and J lost 8 bases; unmatched junction nucleotides: 6. Germline V gives CDR1 MNHEY, CDR2 SVGAGI. CDR3 nucleotide sequence: TGTGCCAGCAAAAGGACAGGGTCAGGCTACACCTTC. It translates to CASKRTGSGYTF.

The CDR3 is CASSLGASGSYEQYF. The CDR3 nucleotides are TGCGCCAGCAGCTTGGGGGCTAGCGGTTCCTACGAGCAGTACTTC. V and J are TRBV5-1 and TRBJ2-7; 7 bases align to TRBD2. This CDR3 comprises 15 residues. CDR1 SGHRS and CDR2 YFSETQ come from the germline V gene. The V segment lost 0 bases and the J segment 1 base; nucleotides outside the gene matches: 4. The full variable domain, rest sourced from reference TRBV5-1 and TRBJ2-7, is KAGVTQTPRYLIKTRGQQVTLSCSPISGHRSVSWYQQTPGQGLQFLFEYFSETQRNKGNFPGRFSGRQFSNSRSEMNVSTLELGDSALYLCASSLGASGSYEQYFGPGTRLTVT.

The chain carries TRBV3-1 (or the pseudogene TRBV3-2) and TRBJ2-2; TRBD2 might be the D (5 bases). The CDR3 is made up of 15 amino acids. CDR1 LGHDT and CDR2 YNNKEL come from the germline V gene (reference sequence). The V end was cut by 6 bases, the J end by 1 base, with 12 bases between. The CDR3 loop is CASRALDLNTGELFF. CDR3 DNA sequence: TGTGCCAGCAGGGCACTAGATTTGAACACCGGGGAGCTGTTTTTT.

The chain links TRBV5-1 to TRBJ1-4; 10 nucleotides align to TRBD1. Germline loops: CDR1 SGHRS, CDR2 YFSETQ. This CDR3 is 15 amino acids long. After removal of 3 bases from V and 6 bases from J, the junction contained 5 bases not matched to a gene. The CDR3 spells CASSSGQGHDEKLFF. The CDR3 bases are TGCGCCAGCAGCTCGGGACAGGGGCATGATGAAAAACTGTTTTTT.

V gene TRBV11-2 combines with J gene TRBJ2-7; no definite D call. There are 14 residues in the CDR3. The germline gives CDR1 SGHAT, CDR2 FQNNGV. V gave up 5 bases and J gave up 0 bases, with 11 bases separating them. The CDR3 DNA follows: TGTGCCAGCAGCCGAGACTTGAGCTCCTACGAGCAGTACTTC. Protein sequence: CASSRDLSSYEQYF.

This sequence joins TRBV9 and TRBJ2-3, with 9 bases matching TRBD2. CDR1 and CDR2 from the germline V gene are SGDLS and YYNGEE. With 3 bases clipped from V and 0 bases from J, the junction kept 5 bases outside the gene matches. CDR3 length: 16 amino acids. CDR3: CASSAGTSISTDTQYF. The CDR3 DNA follows: TGTGCCAGCAGCGCCGGGACTAGCATAAGCACAGATACGCAGTATTTT.

The chain uses TRBV29-1 and TRBJ1-6, with D unclear. Deletions cut 3 bases from V and 6 bases from J, with 9 bases between. Germline V gene data show CDR1 as SQVTM and CDR2 as ANQGSEA. This CDR3 region has 13 residues. DNA of the CDR3: TGCAGCGTTGACGAGGGCGGTAATTCACCCCTCCACTTT. It encodes CSVDEGGNSPLHF.

In this sample, this clone turned up once. The rearrangement links TRBV7-3 to TRBJ2-1; 9 nucleotides agree with TRBD2. The CDR3 length is 14 residues. V lost 5 bases to trimming and J lost 5 bases; unmatched junction nucleotides: 4. Looked up from germline, CDR1 is SGHTA and CDR2 is FQGTGA. Here the CDR3 reads CASSLAGQHNEQFF. In DNA, the CDR3 is TGTGCCAGCAGCCTAGCGGGACAGCACAATGAGCAGTTCTTC.

The genes are TRBV5-4 and TRBJ2-1, with D perhaps TRBD2 (5 bases). In germline, CDR1 is SGHNT, CDR2 YYREEE (reference sequence). The CDR3 loop spans 15 amino acids. The germline V and J ends were trimmed by 0 bases and 3 bases, with 10 bases remaining between them. The CDR3 sequence: CASSLDFSDYNEQFF. The CDR3 DNA sequence: TGTGCCAGCAGCTTGGATTTTAGCGACTACAATGAGCAGTTCTTC.

V and J are TRBV19 and TRBJ1-1; TRBD1 matches 9 bases. With V trimmed by 6 bases and J by 3 bases, 8 bases remained unmatched. The CDR3 has 15 residues. Germline V CDR1 and CDR2: LNHDA, SQIVND (reference sequence). The CDR3 reads CASRPGTGQDTEAFF. The CDR3 region has the DNA TGTGCCAGTAGGCCCGGGACAGGGCAGGACACTGAAGCTTTCTTT.

The chain combines TRBV19 with TRBJ2-2; 12 bases fit TRBD2. V lost 7 bases to trimming and J lost 7 bases; unmatched junction nucleotides: 4. The germline gives CDR1 LNHDA, CDR2 SQIVND (reference sequence). This CDR3 is 14 amino acids long. This CDR3 is CASKGLAGIGELFF. The CDR3 DNA reads TGTGCCAGTAAAGGACTAGCGGGAATCGGGGAGCTGTTTTTT.